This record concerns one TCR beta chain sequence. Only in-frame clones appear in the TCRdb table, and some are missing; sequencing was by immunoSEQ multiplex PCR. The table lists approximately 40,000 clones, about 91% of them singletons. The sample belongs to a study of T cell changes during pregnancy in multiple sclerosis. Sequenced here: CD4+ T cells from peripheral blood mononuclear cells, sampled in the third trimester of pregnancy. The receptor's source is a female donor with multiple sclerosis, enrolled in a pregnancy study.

For the CDR3, the DNA is TGTGCCAGCAGTTTTGAAGGGGGCCGCACTGAAGCTTTCTTT. This sequence encodes CASSFEGGRTEAFF. The gene calls are TRBV2 and TRBJ1-1, with 7 bases fitting TRBD1. V was pared by 5 bases and J by 4 bases, with 7 bases of the junction left unmatched. This CDR3 region has 14 residues. The germline gives CDR1 SNHLY, CDR2 FYNNEI.